These 5 T cell receptor beta chains were sequenced from one sample in a study of CD8+ T cells in alopecia areata. Sequencing relied on a cDNA template that was reverse transcribed from extracted RNA. The table came from immunoSEQ multiplex PCR; TCRdb's copy has only in-frame clones and leaves some out. Of 190,000 or so clones listed, about three fifths are singletons. Documented treatment: oral pan-JAK inhibitor, 5-10 mg twice daily. The starting material was CD8+ T cells sorted from blood, obtained at week 24, from a patient treated with tofacitinib. These receptors were taken from a human donor with alopecia areata.

This clone has only a few counts. The chain joins TRBV9 to TRBJ1-2; D remains ambiguous. V gave up 3 bases and J gave up 2 bases, with 8 bases separating them. This CDR3 has 13 amino acids. Germline CDR1 SGDLS, CDR2 YYNGEE. CDR3 sequence reads: CASSGGWNYGYTF. In DNA form, the CDR3 reads TGTGCCAGCAGCGGGGGATGGAACTATGGCTACACCTTC. Variable domain in full (rest from reference TRBV9 and TRBJ1-2): DSGVTQTPKHLITATGQRVTLRCSPRSGDLSVYWYQQSLDQGLQFLIQYYNGEERAKGNILERFSAQQFPDLHSELNLSSLELGDSALYFCASSGGWNYGYTFGSGTRLTVV.

The sample holds one count of this clone. The chain is built from TRBV5-1 and TRBJ1-6; TRBD1 matches at 9 bases. Germline trimming cut 0 bases from V and 9 bases from J; bases unmatched to any gene: 7. The CDR3 is 16 amino acids. Germline V gives CDR1 SGHRS, CDR2 YFSETQ. The CDR3 loop is CASSLARGQGSSPLHF. The DNA of the CDR3 is TGCGCCAGCAGCTTGGCCCGGGGACAGGGAAGTTCACCCCTCCACTTT.

The sample holds a few counts of this clone. V gene TRBV7-9 combines with J gene TRBJ1-2; D is unclear. The V and J ends lost 6 bases and 9 bases respectively, with 14 bases between them. This CDR3 spans 12 amino acids. CDR1 is SEHNR and CDR2 is FQNEAQ in the germline V gene (reference sequence). CDR3: CASRYPGRRYTF. The CDR3 DNA reads as TGTGCCAGCAGGTATCCAGGTCGGCGCTACACCTTC.

The chain links TRBV27 to TRBJ1-1; TRBD1 is a possible D gene (5 bases). CDR3 length: 17 residues. CDR1 is MNHEY and CDR2 is SMNVEV in the germline V gene (reference sequence). The V and J ends lost 4 bases and 6 bases respectively, with 24 bases between them. Here the CDR3 DNA reads TGTGCCAGCAGTTCCCGTCCCCCGGACACAGTTATACCTGAAGCTTTCTTT. It is translated as CASSSRPPDTVIPEAFF.

This chain joins TRBV7-6 and TRBJ2-7, with 9 bases matching TRBD1. V lost 10 bases, J lost 7 bases, and 11 bases stayed unmatched. This CDR3 has 13 amino acids. Germline V gene sequence: CDR1 SGHVS, CDR2 FNYEAQ. As DNA, the CDR3 is TGTGCCACTAGCATTGGGGGGACAGGGGAGCAGTACTTC. It specifies CATSIGGTGEQYF. The full variable domain, rest sourced from reference TRBV7-6 and TRBJ2-7, is GAGVSQSPRYKVTKRGQDVALRCDPISGHVSLYWYRQALGQGPEFLTYFNYEAQQDKSGLPNDRFSAERPEGSISTLTIQRTEQRDSAMYRCATSIGGTGEQYFGPGTRLTVT.